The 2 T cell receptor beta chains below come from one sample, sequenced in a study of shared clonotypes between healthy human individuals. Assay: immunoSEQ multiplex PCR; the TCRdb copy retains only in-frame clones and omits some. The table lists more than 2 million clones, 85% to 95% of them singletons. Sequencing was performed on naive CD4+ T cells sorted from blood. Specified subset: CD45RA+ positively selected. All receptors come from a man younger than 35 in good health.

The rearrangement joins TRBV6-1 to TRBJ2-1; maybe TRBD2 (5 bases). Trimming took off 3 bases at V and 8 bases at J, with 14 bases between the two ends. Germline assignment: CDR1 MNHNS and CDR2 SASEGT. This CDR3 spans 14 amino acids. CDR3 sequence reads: CASSDASGLDEQFF. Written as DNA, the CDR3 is TGTGCCAGCAGTGACGCATCGGGATTGGATGAGCAGTTCTTC.

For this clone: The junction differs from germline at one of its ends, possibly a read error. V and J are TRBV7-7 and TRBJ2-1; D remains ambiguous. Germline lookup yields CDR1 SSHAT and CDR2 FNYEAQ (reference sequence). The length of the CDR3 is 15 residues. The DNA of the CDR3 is TGTGCTAGCAGCTTGGGGTTAGGTCGGGACAATGAGCAGTTCTTC. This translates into CASSLGLGRDNEQFF. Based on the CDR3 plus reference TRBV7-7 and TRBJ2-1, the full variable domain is GAGVSQSPRYKVTKRGQDVTLRCDPISSHATLYWYQQALGQGPEFLTYFNYEAQPDKSGLPSDRFSAERPEGSISTLTIQRTEQRDSAMYRCASSLGLGRDNEQFFGPGTRLTVL.